These 16 T cell receptor beta chains were all obtained from the same sample, sequenced in a study of CD8+ T cells in alopecia areata (dated 2018 in TCRdb). The time point label here, explained by the study, means: baseline before oral tofacitinib. The library was built by means of the immunoSEQ multiplex PCR assay. RNA was extracted from all samples and reverse transcribed into cDNA as template for TCR sequencing. TCRdb holds this immuneACCESS table with in-frame rearrangements only. Some clones are missing; in checked studies, unresolved V genes explain under half, and the rest has no known cause. This sample is represented by approximately 180,000 clones; about 63% of them were singletons. In total, the top ten clones hold about 14% of the sample. The material sequenced was CD4+ T cells sorted from blood, taken at week 0. The receptors were gathered from a human donor with alopecia areata.

A single count supports this clone. This chain connects TRBV5-5 to TRBJ2-5; D gene unclear. The CDR3 is 13 residues long. Germline values: CDR1 SGHKS, CDR2 YYEKEE (reference sequence). Trimming removed 4 bases at V and 5 bases at J, with 12 bases between. This CDR3 reads CASSKVRGETQYF. As DNA, the CDR3 is TGTGCCAGCAGCAAAGTCCGAGGCGAGACCCAGTACTTC.

V usage is TRBV4-1 and J usage is TRBJ1-2; 11 bases agree with TRBD1. The CDR3 runs to 15 residues. Germline values: CDR1 MGHRA, CDR2 YSYEKL. V lost 1 base, J lost 3 bases, and 1 base stayed unmatched. CDR3 DNA sequence: TGCGCCAGCAGCCAAGGGGGACAGGGGGACTATGGCTACACCTTC. The encoded protein is CASSQGGQGDYGYTF.

The chain employs TRBV6-5 and TRBJ1-3, with 10 bases identical to TRBD1. Germline V CDR1 and CDR2: MNHEY, SVGAGI. The CDR3 has 15 residues. J lost 3 bases, V lost 7 bases, and 6 bases had no gene match. The CDR3 DNA follows: TGTGCCAGCAATACGGGACAGGGGTTTGGAAACACCATATATTTT. Its protein is CASNTGQGFGNTIYF.

The rearrangement uses TRBV5-1 and TRBJ2-7; TRBD1 agrees at 10 bases. The CDR3 length is 15 residues. Trimming cost V 4 bases and J 4 bases; bases outside gene matches: 8. Germline CDR1 is SGHRS and CDR2 is YFSETQ. CDR3 sequence (DNA): TGCGCCAGCAGCAAGACCGGGACAGGGGTTTACGAGCAGTACTTC. Translation gives CASSKTGTGVYEQYF.

The chain links TRBV6-5 to TRBJ1-6, with a tentative D call TRBD1 (5 bases). The CDR3 sequence is 13 residues long. Trimming took off 8 bases at V and 9 bases at J, with 14 bases between the two ends. Germline CDR1 is MNHEY and CDR2 is SVGAGI. The CDR3 nucleotides are TGTGCCAGCCGCCCTCCTGGGGGTTCACCCCTCCACTTT. It specifies CASRPPGGSPLHF.

This clone has just a few counts. The V and J genes are TRBV19 and TRBJ2-5, with D maybe TRBD1 (6 bases). The better agreement between TRBJ2-7 and the DNA end casts doubt on the J call. The CDR3 runs 14 residues. CDR1 is LNHDA, CDR2 SQIVND, per germline (reference sequence). The CDR3 region is CASSVGQRTYEQYF. The CDR3 DNA follows: TGTGCCAGTAGTGTCGGACAGAGAACCTACGAGCAGTACTTC.

This clone was seen a single time. The CDR3 region is CSAGQGIGDTQYF. As DNA, the CDR3 is TGCAGCGCCGGACAGGGGATCGGAGATACGCAGTATTTT. The gene calls are TRBV29-1 and TRBJ2-3, with 9 bases that match TRBD1. Per the germline V gene, CDR1 is SQVTM and CDR2 is ANQGSEA. With 7 bases clipped from V and 5 bases from J, the junction kept 7 bases outside the gene matches. This CDR3 region has 13 residues.

This clone appeared a few times. The chain links TRBV7-2 to TRBJ1-5; D ambiguous. The V gene's germline CDR1 is SGHTA and CDR2 FQGNSA. The CDR3 consists of 12 residues. V gave up 3 bases and J gave up 3 bases, with 3 bases separating them. This CDR3 reads CASSFDNQPQHF. In DNA, the CDR3 is TGTGCCAGCAGCTTTGACAATCAGCCCCAGCATTTT.

This clone was detected only a few times. The J gene is TRBJ2-2, the V gene TRBV10-3, with 8 bases identical to TRBD1. In germline, CDR1 is ENHRY, CDR2 SYGVKD. Trimming took 8 bases from V and 6 from J; bases not matched to a gene: 5. CDR3 length: 13 amino acids. The CDR3 reads CAIAGGSAGELFF. The CDR3 region has the DNA TGTGCCATCGCAGGGGGCTCGGCCGGGGAGCTGTTTTTT.

This clone was recorded a few times. CDR3 in amino acids: CASRDKWAMNTEAFF. The DNA for the CDR3 is TGTGCCAGCCGGGACAAATGGGCCATGAACACTGAAGCTTTCTTT. This rearrangement joins TRBV7-9 to TRBJ1-1; D is perhaps TRBD1 (6 bases). CDR1 is SEHNR, CDR2 FQNEAQ, per germline (reference sequence). V lost 8 bases and J 0 bases, leaving 16 bases between the germline ends. The CDR3 is 15 amino acids.

The chain has TRBV25-1 and TRBJ1-3; D may be TRBD1 (5 bases). Trimming stripped 2 bases from V and 4 bases from J, with 6 bases between. The length of the CDR3 is 13 residues. Germline loops: CDR1 MGHDK, CDR2 SYGVNS. This CDR3 is CASSERGGNTIYF. The CDR3 nucleotides read TGTGCCAGCAGTGAACGGGGGGGAAACACCATATATTTT.

V usage is TRBV29-1 and J usage is TRBJ1-4; TRBD1 matches 7 bases. This CDR3 has 14 amino acids. The V gene's germline CDR1 is SQVTM and CDR2 ANQGSEA. With V trimmed by 4 bases and J by 0 bases, 2 bases remained unmatched. For the CDR3, the DNA is TGCAGCGTTGGGGACAGTCCAACTAATGAAAAACTGTTTTTT. Translated, it gives CSVGDSPTNEKLFF.

The chain joins TRBV2 to TRBJ1-5, with 9 nucleotides matching TRBD1. Unmatched junction bases numbered 13, after V lost 7 bases and J lost 6 bases. Germline values: CDR1 SNHLY, CDR2 FYNNEI. The CDR3 is 16 amino acids. In nucleotides, the CDR3 is TGTGCCAGCACCGGCGATATGGGACAGGGTGTTCAGCCCCAGCATTTT. Translation gives CASTGDMGQGVQPQHF.

This sequence joins TRBV29-1 and TRBJ1-1; 7 bases are a match to TRBD1. The V and J ends lost 1 base and 4 bases, in that order; junction bases with no gene match: 9. CDR1 is SQVTM, CDR2 ANQGSEA, per germline. The CDR3 spans 15 residues. The CDR3 is CSVEVTGLGVTEAFF. The CDR3 DNA sequence: TGCAGCGTTGAAGTGACAGGGCTTGGAGTCACTGAAGCTTTCTTT.

The chain carries TRBV5-1 and TRBJ2-5, with 7 bases fitting TRBD2. The CDR3 length is 13 residues. CDR1 is SGHRS, CDR2 YFSETQ, per germline. The V gene end was trimmed by 6 bases and the J gene end by 3 bases; junction bases not matched to a gene: 5. The CDR3 DNA is TGCGCCAGCACCGTGGCGGGGGAAGAGACCCAGTACTTC. Its protein is CASTVAGEETQYF.

The V and J genes are TRBV2 and TRBJ1-2; weak D call: TRBD1 (5 bases). In germline, CDR1 is SNHLY, CDR2 FYNNEI. The germline V and J ends were trimmed by 4 bases and 6 bases, with 12 bases remaining between them. This CDR3 contains 13 residues. The CDR3 reads CASSVGGVDGYTF. CDR3 bases: TGTGCCAGCAGTGTGGGAGGGGTGGATGGCTACACCTTC.